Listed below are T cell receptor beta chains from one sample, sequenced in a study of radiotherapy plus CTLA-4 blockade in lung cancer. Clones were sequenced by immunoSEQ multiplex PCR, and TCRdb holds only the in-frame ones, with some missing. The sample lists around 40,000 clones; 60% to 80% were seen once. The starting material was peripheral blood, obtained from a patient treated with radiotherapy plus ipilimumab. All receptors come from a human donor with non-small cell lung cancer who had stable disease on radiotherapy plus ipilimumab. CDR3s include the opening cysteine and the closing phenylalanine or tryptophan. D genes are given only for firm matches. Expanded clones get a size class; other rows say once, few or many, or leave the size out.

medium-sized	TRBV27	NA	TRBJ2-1	TGTGCCAGCAGTCTCCTAACAGCCCCCAATGAGCAGTTCTTC	CASSLLTAPNEQFF
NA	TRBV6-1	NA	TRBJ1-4	TGTGCCAGCCGGGGGGAGGGCGGCATGAGGAAACTGTTTTTT	CASRGEGGMRKLFF
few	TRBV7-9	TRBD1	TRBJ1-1	TGTGCCAGCAGCAGCTACAGGGGCGGAGTAATGAACACTGAAGCTTTCTTT	CASSSYRGGVMNTEAFF
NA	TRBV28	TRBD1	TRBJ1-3	TGTGCCAGCAGTTCAGGGGGACAGGGCTCTGGAAACACCATATATTTT	CASSSGGQGSGNTIYF
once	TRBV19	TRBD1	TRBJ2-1	TGTGCCAGTAGCATACAGGGGGTAGGGAATGAGCAGTTCTTC	CASSIQGVGNEQFF
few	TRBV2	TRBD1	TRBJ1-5	TGTGCCAGCAGTGGGGACAGGGGAGATCAGCCCCAGCATTTT	CASSGDRGDQPQHF
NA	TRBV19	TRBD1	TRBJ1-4	TGTGCCAGTTCCGACAGGGGGACTGAAAAACTGTTTTTT	CASSDRGTEKLFF
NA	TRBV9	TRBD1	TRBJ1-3	TGTGCCAGCAGCGTAATGGGGACAGGGTCTAGCCCCGGAGGAAACACCATATATTTT	CASSVMGTGSSPGGNTIYF
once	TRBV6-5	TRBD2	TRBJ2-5	TGTGCCAGCAGTACTAGCGGGGGGGGTAGAGAGACCCAGTACTTC	CASSTSGGGRETQYF
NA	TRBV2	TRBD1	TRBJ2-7	TGTGCCAGCAGCGCCGGACAGGGTGTGAACGAGCAGTACTTC	CASSAGQGVNEQYF
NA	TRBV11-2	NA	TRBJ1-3	TGTGCCAGCAGTTTTGACACAGGGCTGGGAAACACCATATATTTT	CASSFDTGLGNTIYF
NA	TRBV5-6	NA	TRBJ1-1	TGTGCCAGCAGCTTATCTCGGGGAAACACTGAAGCTTTCTTT	CASSLSRGNTEAFF
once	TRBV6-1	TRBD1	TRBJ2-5	TGTGCCACGACCCTTGGGACAGGTCGGACCCAGTACTTC	CATTLGTGRTQYF
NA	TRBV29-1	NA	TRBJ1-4	TGCAGCGTCGCAAAGGGAAGGGGTAATGAAAAACTGTTTTTT	CSVAKGRGNEKLFF
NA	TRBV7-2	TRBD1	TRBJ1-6	TGTGCCAGCAGCCCTAGGGTGGACAGGGCTTCACCCCTCCACTTT	CASSPRVDRASPLHF
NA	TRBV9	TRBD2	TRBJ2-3	TGTGCCAGCAGCGTAGGGCTAGCGGGGGCCTCCACAGATACGCAGTATTTT	CASSVGLAGASTDTQYF
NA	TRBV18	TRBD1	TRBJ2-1	TGTGCCAGCTCCACAGGGGGCAGGGCGTCCCACAATGAGCAGTTCTTC	CASSTGGRASHNEQFF
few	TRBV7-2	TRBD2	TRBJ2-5	TGTGCCAGCAGCCCTTCGGTAGGACTAGCATCATGGACCCAGTACTTC	CASSPSVGLASWTQYF
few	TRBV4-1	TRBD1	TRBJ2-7	TGCGCCAGCAGCCGGGGACAGGGGCTGTACGAGCAGTACTTC	CASSRGQGLYEQYF
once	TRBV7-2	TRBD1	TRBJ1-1	TGTGCCAGCAGCTTACAGGGGGCGACGTACGCTTTCTTT	CASSLQGATYAFF
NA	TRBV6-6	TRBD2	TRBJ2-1	TGTGCCAGCAGCCTCGTGGGGAGCGGGGCGGTGGGTGAGCAGTTCTTC	CASSLVGSGAVGEQFF
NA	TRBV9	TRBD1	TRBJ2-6	TGTGCCAGCAGCGTAAAGGACAGGGGGCCTGGGGCCAACGTCCTGACTTTC	CASSVKDRGPGANVLTF
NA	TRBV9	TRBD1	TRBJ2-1	TGTGCCAGCAGCCCCCGGGACAGACCCTACAATGAGCAGTTCTTC	CASSPRDRPYNEQFF
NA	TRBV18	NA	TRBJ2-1	TGTGCCAGCTCACCACGTGGGGGGACGAATGGGAATGAGCAGTTCTTC	CASSPRGGTNGNEQFF
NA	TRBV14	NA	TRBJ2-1	TGTGCCAGCAGCCGAGAACTAGGGAGCTCCTACAATGAGCAGTTCTTC	CASSRELGSSYNEQFF
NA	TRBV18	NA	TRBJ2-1	TGTGCCAGCTCACCGGGGCAATACAATGAGCAGTTCTTC	CASSPGQYNEQFF
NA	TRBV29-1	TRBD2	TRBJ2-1	TGCAGCGTTCAGGCTAGCGGAACTGTCCATGAGCAGTTCTTC	CSVQASGTVHEQFF
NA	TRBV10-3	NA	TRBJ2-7	TGTGCCATCAGTGAGCAGGGTTACGAGCAGTACTTC	CAISEQGYEQYF
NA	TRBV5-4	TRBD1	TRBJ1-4	TGTGCCAGCAGCACAGGGACAGCAAGAAATGAAAAACTGTTTTTT	CASSTGTARNEKLFF
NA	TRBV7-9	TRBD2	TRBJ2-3	TGTGCCAGCAGCTTAGTTCTAGCGGGGGGCACAGATACGCAGTATTTT	CASSLVLAGGTDTQYF
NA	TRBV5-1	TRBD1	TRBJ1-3	TGCGCCAGCAGCTTGGGGCCACAGGGGGCGTCTGGAAACACCATATATTTT	CASSLGPQGASGNTIYF
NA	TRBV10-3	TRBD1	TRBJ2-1	TGTGCCATCAGTGAAGACAGGGGTTACAATGAGCAGTTCTTC	CAISEDRGYNEQFF
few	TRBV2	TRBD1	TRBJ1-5	TGTGCCAGCGGCACTTTTACAGGGGAGATCAATCAGCCCCAGCATTTT	CASGTFTGEINQPQHF
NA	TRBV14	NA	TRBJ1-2	TGTGCCAGCAGCCATTCTTTCGGTGGCTACACCTTC	CASSHSFGGYTF
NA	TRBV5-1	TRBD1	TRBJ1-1	TGCGCCAGCAGCTTGTCTATAGGGACAGGGGGCACTGAAGCTTTCTTT	CASSLSIGTGGTEAFF
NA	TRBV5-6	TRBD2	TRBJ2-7	TGTGCCAGCAGCTTGGAGGGAGGGAGTACGAACGAGCAGTACTTC	CASSLEGGSTNEQYF
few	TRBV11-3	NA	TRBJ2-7	TGTGCCAGCAGCTTACTAGGACAGACAAACGAGCAGTACTTC	CASSLLGQTNEQYF
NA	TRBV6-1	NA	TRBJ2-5	TGTGCCAGCAGTCAGCGTGACGTTAGGGAGACCCAGTACTTC	CASSQRDVRETQYF
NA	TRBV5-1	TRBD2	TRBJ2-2	TGCGCCAGCAGCTTGCAGCGGACGGGGGGAACCGGGGAGCTGTTTTTT	CASSLQRTGGTGELFF
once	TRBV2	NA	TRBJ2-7	TGTGCCAGCAGTGAGGCACCAGGGCCCTACGAGCAGTACTTC	CASSEAPGPYEQYF
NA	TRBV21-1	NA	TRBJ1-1	TGTGCCAGCAGCAAAGAGCCAGGGGATAACACTGAAGCTTTCTTT	CASSKEPGDNTEAFF
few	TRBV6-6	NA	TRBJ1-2	TGTGCCAGCAGTTACCCCTTCGCGAACTATGGCTACACCTTC	CASSYPFANYGYTF
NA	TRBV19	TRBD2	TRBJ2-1	TGTGCCAGTAGCCTTGCTAGCGGGGGGTACAATGAGCAGTTCTTC	CASSLASGGYNEQFF
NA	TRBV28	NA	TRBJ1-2	TGTGCCAGCAGACCTAAACGGGACTTGAGGGGCTACACCTTC	CASRPKRDLRGYTF
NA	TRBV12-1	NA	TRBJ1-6	TGTGCCAGCAGCTCACCGGGACAGGGGCTGTCACCCCTCCACTTT	CASSSPGQGLSPLHF